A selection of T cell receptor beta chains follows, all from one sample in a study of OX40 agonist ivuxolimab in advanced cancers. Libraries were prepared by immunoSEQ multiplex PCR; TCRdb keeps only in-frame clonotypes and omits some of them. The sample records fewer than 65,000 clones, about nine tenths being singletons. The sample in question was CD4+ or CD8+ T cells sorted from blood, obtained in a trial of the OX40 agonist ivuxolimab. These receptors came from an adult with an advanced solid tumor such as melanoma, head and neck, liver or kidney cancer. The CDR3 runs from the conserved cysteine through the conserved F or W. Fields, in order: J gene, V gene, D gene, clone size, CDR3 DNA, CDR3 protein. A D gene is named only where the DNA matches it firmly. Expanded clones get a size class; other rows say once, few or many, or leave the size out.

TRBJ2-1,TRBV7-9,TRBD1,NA,TGTGCCAGCAGCTTAAGCAGGGGGGAGCAGTTCTTC,CASSLSRGEQFF
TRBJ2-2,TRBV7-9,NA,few,TGTGCCAGCAGCTCACCCCTCCTAGGGACCGGGGAGCTGTTTTTT,CASSSPLLGTGELFF
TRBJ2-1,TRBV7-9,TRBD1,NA,TGTGCCAGCAGCTTGTCAGGGGGCAATGAGCAGTTCTTC,CASSLSGGNEQFF
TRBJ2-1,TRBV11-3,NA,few,TGTGCCAGCAGCTCCATAGGGGCGGGCCTAGAGGACAATGAGCAGTTCTTC,CASSSIGAGLEDNEQFF
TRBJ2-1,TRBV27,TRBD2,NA,TGTGCCAGCAGTTCTAGCGGAGGGGATGTAGGGAATGAGCAGTTCTTC,CASSSSGGDVGNEQFF
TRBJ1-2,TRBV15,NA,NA,TGTGCCACCAGCAGAGATAGGGCAGGGAATAAAGGCTACACCTTC,CATSRDRAGNKGYTF
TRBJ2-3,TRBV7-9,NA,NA,TGTGCCAGCAGCTTAGATCTGGATACGCAGTATTTT,CASSLDLDTQYF
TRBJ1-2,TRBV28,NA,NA,TGTGCCAGCAGTTGGGGGGGTGCCTATGGCTACACCTTC,CASSWGGAYGYTF
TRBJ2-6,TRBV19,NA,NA,TGTGCCAGTAGTGAAGACAGGCCCAACTCGGGCTGGGCCAACGTCCTGACTTTC,CASSEDRPNSGWANVLTF
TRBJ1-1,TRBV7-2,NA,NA,TGTGCCAGCAGCTTAATCCCCCAGGGGAACACTGAAGCTTTCTTT,CASSLIPQGNTEAFF
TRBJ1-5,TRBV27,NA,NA,TGTGCCAGCAAGGAGGGGAACAATCAGCCCCAGCATTTT,CASKEGNNQPQHF
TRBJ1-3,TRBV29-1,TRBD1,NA,TGCAGCATGTTGGCAGGGGGTTCAGGAAACACCATATATTTT,CSMLAGGSGNTIYF
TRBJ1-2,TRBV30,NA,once,TGTGCCTGGAGTAGCCCCGGGAGCCACACCTTC,CAWSSPGSHTF
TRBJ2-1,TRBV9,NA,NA,TGTGCCAGCAGCGTAGAGCCACTCGGCTCCTACAATGAGCAGTTCTTC,CASSVEPLGSYNEQFF
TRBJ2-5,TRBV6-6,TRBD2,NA,TGTGCCACCCAACAACGAGCGGGAAGGGGAGAGACCCAGTACTTC,CATQQRAGRGETQYF
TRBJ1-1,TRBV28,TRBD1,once,TGTGCCAGCACGGGACAGGGCGACCTGAACACTGAAGCTTTCTTT,CASTGQGDLNTEAFF
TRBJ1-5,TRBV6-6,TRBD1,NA,TGTGCCAGCAGTTACTTGGGACAGGGGAGCAATCAGCCCCAGCATTTT,CASSYLGQGSNQPQHF
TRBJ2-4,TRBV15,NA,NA,TGTGCCACCAGCAGAGGGGGGCGTGAGGACATTCAGTACTTC,CATSRGGREDIQYF
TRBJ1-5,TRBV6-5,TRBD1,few,TGTGCCAGCAGCTCCGGACAGGGAGTCAATCAGCCCCAGCATTTT,CASSSGQGVNQPQHF
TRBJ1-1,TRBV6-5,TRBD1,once,TGTGCCAGCAGTTCGAAGGGGGCCGCGAACACTGAAGCTTTCTTT,CASSSKGAANTEAFF
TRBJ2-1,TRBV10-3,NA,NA,TGTGCCATCAGTGGGGGCAGCCCCTACAATGAGCAGTTCTTC,CAISGGSPYNEQFF
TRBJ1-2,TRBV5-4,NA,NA,TGTGCCAGCAGCTTGGAGACAACAGAAGGCTACACCTTC,CASSLETTEGYTF
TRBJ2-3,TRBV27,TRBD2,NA,TGTGCCAGCAGTTCGGGCGGGAGGACAGATACGCAGTATTTT,CASSSGGRTDTQYF
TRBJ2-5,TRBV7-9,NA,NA,TGTGCCAGCAGCGCGCGACAGGAAGAGACCCAGTACTTC,CASSARQEETQYF
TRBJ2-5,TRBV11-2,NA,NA,TGTGCCAGCAGCTTAGGACCAGACAGAGAGACCCAGTACTTC,CASSLGPDRETQYF
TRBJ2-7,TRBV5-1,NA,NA,TGCGCCAGCAGTTATTCCTCAACAGGCTACGAGCAGTACTTC,CASSYSSTGYEQYF
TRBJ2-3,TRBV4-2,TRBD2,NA,TGTGCCAGCAGCCAAGGACTAGCGCGGGGAGATACGCAGTATTTT,CASSQGLARGDTQYF
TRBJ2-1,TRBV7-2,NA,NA,TGTGCCAGCAGCTTCCAATCGGGATGGCGGGACAATGAGCAGTTCTTC,CASSFQSGWRDNEQFF
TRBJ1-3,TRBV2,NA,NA,TGTGCCAGCAGTCCGCTCCAGGACTGGGGTGGAAACACCATATATTTT,CASSPLQDWGGNTIYF
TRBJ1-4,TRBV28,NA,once,TGTGCCAGCAGTTCTTATAAGGGGGGCCATAATGAAAAACTGTTTTTT,CASSSYKGGHNEKLFF
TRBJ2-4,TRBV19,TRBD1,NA,TGTGCCAGTAGTATTCAAGGACCGGGACAGGGAAAGGTAGCCAAAAACATTCAGTACTTC,CASSIQGPGQGKVAKNIQYF
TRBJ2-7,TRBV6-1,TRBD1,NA,TGTGCCAGCCACAGGGGATCCTCCTACGAGCAGTACTTC,CASHRGSSYEQYF